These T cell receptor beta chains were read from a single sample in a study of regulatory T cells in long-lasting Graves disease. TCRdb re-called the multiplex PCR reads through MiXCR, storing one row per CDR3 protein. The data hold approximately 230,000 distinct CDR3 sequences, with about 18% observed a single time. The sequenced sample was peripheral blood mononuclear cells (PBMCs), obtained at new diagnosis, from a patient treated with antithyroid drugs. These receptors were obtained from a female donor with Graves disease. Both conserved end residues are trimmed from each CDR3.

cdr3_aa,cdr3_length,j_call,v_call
ASRGQGDYEQY,11,TRBJ2-7,TRBV6-1
ASSLATDTEAF,11,TRBJ1-1,TRBV11-2
ASSSKPYEQY,10,TRBJ2-7,TRBV7-2
SAEEVRGTSTDTQY,14,TRBJ2-3,TRBV20-1
ASSFPTSAETQY,12,TRBJ2-5,TRBV7-2
ATSDLGSTSGRPRMDEQF,18,TRBJ2-1,TRBV24-1
ASSYDRGNTEAF,12,TRBJ1-1,TRBV5-1
ASRPRAGRDSPLH,13,TRBJ1-6,TRBV6-1
ASSQGTGTRAGELF,14,TRBJ2-2,TRBV4-2
ASHDTGSLTQY,11,TRBJ2-3,TRBV2
ASSPGPNLEAF,11,TRBJ1-1,TRBV25-1
ASSLGSFGTRAQEAQY,16,TRBJ2-5,TRBV11-2
ASSSRLGTQY,10,TRBJ2-3,TRBV12-3/TRBV12-4
ASSPPGWDHYEQY,13,TRBJ2-7,TRBV7-2
ASSTSGRGGETQY,13,TRBJ2-5,TRBV4-1
ASSRGLAVIYNEQF,14,TRBJ2-1,TRBV9
ASSPGLNSPLH,11,TRBJ1-6,TRBV18
ASSYGVAGAGNEQF,14,TRBJ2-1,TRBV6-5
SARGRDYQETQY,12,TRBJ2-5,TRBV20-1
ASSLAGMNTEAF,12,TRBJ1-1,TRBV5-6
ASKKASGRAGYEQY,14,TRBJ2-7,TRBV6-1
AWRERGYNSPLH,12,TRBJ1-6,TRBV30
ASSLVAGGYEQY,12,TRBJ2-7,TRBV7-2
ASSLALTGGETQY,13,TRBJ2-5,TRBV11-2
ASSIGGPGTVSGNTIY,16,TRBJ1-3,TRBV19
ASCGLDPYNEQF,12,TRBJ2-1,TRBV2
ASSPGDSLRNQPQH,14,TRBJ1-5,TRBV19
ASSRLGLGGREQY,13,TRBJ2-7,TRBV6-1
ASGNRVPHYEQY,12,TRBJ2-7,TRBV19
ASSQQGGYGYT,11,TRBJ1-2,TRBV4-3
ASSLVQGGRSQY,12,TRBJ2-5,TRBV28
ASSRDRFRIYEQY,13,TRBJ2-7,TRBV2
SATDDGSSYNEQF,13,TRBJ2-1,TRBV20-1
ASSLLSPLTGEKLF,14,TRBJ1-4,TRBV7-2
ASSLGGTGVGGYT,13,TRBJ1-2,TRBV5-5
ASSQGRVSYNEQF,13,TRBJ2-1,TRBV4-1
ASSFGLAGGSNEQF,14,TRBJ2-1,TRBV2
SVRVSYEQY,9,TRBJ2-7,TRBV29-1
ASSESSYYGYT,11,TRBJ1-2,TRBV2
ASSMIPIYYEQY,12,TRBJ2-7,TRBV12-3/TRBV12-4
ASRGQGAGYGYT,12,TRBJ1-2,TRBV25-1
ASSETGGTGEF,11,TRBJ2-2,TRBV10-2
ASSLGLAENTGELF,14,TRBJ2-2,TRBV7-3
SATPGLAGGYEQY,13,TRBJ2-7,TRBV20-1
ASSLRVGERGETQY,14,TRBJ2-5,TRBV7-2
ASSEDRGRNEQF,12,TRBJ2-1,TRBV2